This entry lists 6 T cell receptor beta chains sequenced from one sample in a study of blood T cell repertoires in COVID-19. Assay used: immunoSEQ multiplex PCR; TCRdb lists only in-frame clones, some missing. This repertoire shows 170,000 or so clones, 75% to 90% found once; its top ten account for roughly 7.5%. The sequenced sample consisted of peripheral blood. These receptors originate from a woman aged 65 to 85 with COVID-19, enrolled during active disease.

The chain is built from TRBV3-1 (or the pseudogene TRBV3-2) and TRBJ2-3; TRBD2 agrees at 10 bases. The CDR3 extends over 15 amino acids. The germline V gene has CDR1 LGHDT and CDR2 YNNKEL (reference sequence). V trimming: 6 bases; J trimming: 2 bases; junction bases outside the gene matches: 5. The CDR3 DNA sequence: TGTGCCAGCAGTCCCCTAGCGGGGGACACAGATACGCAGTATTTT. It specifies CASSPLAGDTDTQYF.

This clone was counted only a few times. The chain carries TRBV10-1 and TRBJ2-7; D is ambiguous. The CDR3 runs 13 residues. The ends were cut back, 6 bases at V and 8 bases at J, with 17 bases in the middle. Germline-derived CDR1 and CDR2 are WNHNN and SYGVQD (reference sequence). In DNA form, the CDR3 reads TGCGCCAGCAGCGAGGCGGCTTCCTTGAAGCAGTACTTC. Encoded protein: CASSEAASLKQYF.

This clone showed up just once. The rearrangement links TRBV18 to TRBJ2-3; 9 positions agree with TRBD1. J was trimmed by 2 bases and V by 3 bases; bases with no gene match: 3. The CDR3 loop spans 15 amino acids. Germline loops: CDR1 KGHSH, CDR2 LQKENI. Here the CDR3 DNA reads TGTGCCAGCTCACCGGGACAGGGTGCCACAGATACGCAGTATTTT. Amino acid sequence: CASSPGQGATDTQYF.

The CDR3 reads CASSLQGALGQPQHF. The CDR3 bases are TGTGCCAGCAGCTTACAGGGGGCGCTGGGTCAGCCCCAGCATTTT. This sequence joins TRBV7-8 and TRBJ1-5, with 8 bases that match TRBD1. Trimming removed 2 bases from V and 6 bases from J; junction bases left unmatched: 6. The CDR3 runs to 15 residues. Germline lookup yields CDR1 SGHVS and CDR2 FQNEAQ.

The chain has TRBV5-1 and TRBJ2-1; the match to TRBD2 covers 11 bases. J gave up 7 bases and V 0 bases, and 6 bases lay outside the gene matches. This CDR3 region has 16 residues. CDR1 is SGHRS, CDR2 YFSETQ, per germline. The CDR3 sequence is CASSLVLAGDTNEQFF. Written as DNA, the CDR3 is TGCGCCAGCAGCTTGGTACTAGCGGGAGATACGAATGAGCAGTTCTTC.

The chain combines TRBV19 with TRBJ1-6, with TRBD1 matching over 7 bases. J was trimmed by 1 base and V by 3 bases; bases with no gene match: 9. Germline values: CDR1 LNHDA, CDR2 SQIVND (reference sequence). The CDR3 runs 18 residues. The CDR3 is CASSISQGRESYNSPLHF. The CDR3 region has the DNA TGTGCCAGTAGTATCTCACAGGGGAGAGAGTCCTATAATTCACCCCTCCACTTT.